This TCR beta chain emerged from a study of cytomegalovirus exposure and HLA in healthy donors. General observations from the study: About 87% or about 30% of the time was how often most TCR beta V segments were productive, according to an earlier analysis. The listing of roughly 160 TCR beta chains classed them as cytomegalovirus-associated. In a later analysis, an Asian-associated ancestry cluster reportedly showed fewer N-insertions than the approximately 700-donor mean.

PCR amplification relied on 60 Vbeta primers (plus 13 Jbeta primers). The table came from immunoSEQ multiplex PCR; TCRdb's copy has only in-frame clones and leaves some out. Here the sample spans 95,000 to 100,000 clones, roughly 76% being singletons. As for this clone: Its antigen is not identified.

This CDR3 has 18 residues. The germline V gene has CDR1 LNHDA and CDR2 SQIVND (reference sequence). J was trimmed by 1 base and V by 5 bases; bases with no gene match: 13. Sequences were obtained from PBMCs. The rearrangement uses TRBV19 and TRBJ2-3; 9 nucleotides align to TRBD2. The origin of this receptor is a man aged 40-50 years in good health and CMV-seronegative. The CDR3 spells CASSAAGGALSGTDTQYF. In DNA, the CDR3 is TGTGCCAGTAGTGCGGCGGGAGGGGCCCTAAGTGGCACAGATACGCAGTATTTT.